Presented here are 26 T cell receptor beta chains from one specimen sequenced in a study of cytomegalovirus exposure and HLA in healthy donors. Primers for the PCR totalled 60 Vbeta and 13 Jbeta. The repertoire was sequenced with immunoSEQ multiplex PCR; TCRdb's copy has only in-frame clones and lacks some. The table has 200,000 or so clones, around 86% seen once. The specimen was PBMCs. All receptors come from a woman between 50 and 59 years old in good health and CMV-seropositive.

This sequence joins TRBV4-3 and TRBJ2-1; 10 nucleotides line up with TRBD2. The CDR3 runs to 17 residues. V lost 2 bases to trimming and J lost 4 bases; unmatched junction nucleotides: 8. Germline V gene lookup returns CDR1 LGHNA and CDR2 YSLEER. The CDR3 spells CASSQQAGGLVYNEQFF. For the CDR3, the DNA is TGCGCCAGCAGCCAACAAGCGGGGGGGCTGGTATACAATGAGCAGTTCTTC.

The chain joins TRBV5-1 to TRBJ2-3, with 7 bases fitting TRBD1. V was clipped by 0 bases and J by 0 bases; unmatched bases: 4. CDR3 length: 16 residues. The V gene's germline CDR1 is SGHRS and CDR2 YFSETQ. The CDR3 region is CASSLGGGGSTDTQYF. The DNA for the CDR3 is TGCGCCAGCAGCTTGGGAGGGGGCGGGAGCACAGATACGCAGTATTTT.

This rearrangement joins TRBV7-2 to TRBJ2-2; tentatively, D is TRBD2 (5 bases). CDR1 is SGHTA, CDR2 FQGNSA, per germline. Trimming left V 3 bases short and J 4 bases short, with 12 bases between. This CDR3 comprises 15 residues. CDR3 loop: CASSFRGSFTGELFF. CDR3 nucleotides: TGTGCCAGCAGCTTTAGAGGGTCGTTCACCGGGGAGCTGTTTTTT.

The chain's CDR3 is CASSSGTSGSSSYNEQFF. CDR3 DNA: TGTGCCAGCAGCTCCGGGACTAGCGGTTCGAGCTCCTACAATGAGCAGTTCTTC. The chain uses TRBV5-4 and TRBJ2-1; 11 bases line up with TRBD2. Germline CDR1 SGHNT, CDR2 YYREEE (reference sequence). The CDR3 is made up of 18 amino acids. V was pared by 3 bases and J by 0 bases, with 8 bases of the junction left unmatched.

The chain carries TRBV27 and TRBJ1-2; TRBD1 matches 8 bases. From germline, CDR1 is MNHEY and CDR2 SMNVEV (reference sequence). With 6 bases clipped from V and 5 bases from J, the junction kept 8 bases outside the gene matches. This CDR3 has 14 residues. The CDR3 DNA sequence: TGTGCCAGCAGGCAAACAGGGGGTATTTATGGCTACACCTTC. Protein product: CASRQTGGIYGYTF.

The count of this clone is one. The V gene is TRBV4-1, the J gene TRBJ2-2, with TRBD2 as a possible D gene (5 bases). Germline CDR1 MGHRA, CDR2 YSYEKL. The V gene lost 0 bases and the J gene lost 7 bases, with 15 bases spanning the gap. The CDR3 is 16 residues long. The CDR3 protein is CASSQELGRRIGELFF. DNA for the CDR3: TGCGCCAGCAGCCAAGAGTTAGGGAGACGTATCGGGGAGCTGTTTTTT.

V gene TRBV2 combines with J gene TRBJ2-5; weak D call: TRBD2 (6 bases). Germline V CDR1 and CDR2: SNHLY, FYNNEI. CDR3 size: 16 residues. V lost 4 bases to trimming and J lost 1 base, with 16 bases between them. CDR3 bases: TGTGCCAGCAGTGGGGGAGGTTGGGGTCTCCAAGAGACCCAGTACTTC. This codes for CASSGGGWGLQETQYF.

DNA of the CDR3: TGTGCCAGCCGGGCTCAGGGCGGGGAGCTGTTTTTT. It translates to CASRAQGGELFF. The chain is built from TRBV6-6 and TRBJ2-2; D might be TRBD1 (5 bases). Trimming removed 8 bases from V and 7 bases from J, with 11 bases in between. Germline values: CDR1 MNHNY, CDR2 SVGAGI (reference sequence). The CDR3 consists of 12 residues.

The V and J genes are TRBV28 and TRBJ2-7; 10 bases map to TRBD2. This CDR3 is 15 amino acids long. The germline V gene has CDR1 MDHEN and CDR2 SYDVKM. V lost 7 bases to trimming and J lost 1 base; unmatched junction nucleotides: 7. This CDR3 is CASTLAGERSYEQYF. The DNA for the CDR3 is TGTGCCAGCACCCTAGCGGGAGAACGATCCTACGAGCAGTACTTC.

J is TRBJ2-3 and V is TRBV6-6; D perhaps matches TRBD2 (5 bases). The CDR3 totals 14 residues. The germline V and J ends were trimmed by 8 bases and 5 bases, with 17 bases remaining between them. Germline values: CDR1 MNHNY, CDR2 SVGAGI (reference sequence). CDR3 sequence (DNA): TGTGCCAGCTCGAGGGAGACGCCAGAAGATACGCAGTATTTT. Translated: CASSRETPEDTQYF.

This rearrangement joins TRBV5-1 to TRBJ2-3; D is perhaps TRBD2 (6 bases). Trimming cost V 2 bases and J 6 bases, with 13 bases left between them. There are 14 residues in the CDR3. Germline CDR1 reads SGHRS; CDR2 reads YFSETQ. CDR3 loop: CASSLPELADTQYF. CDR3 sequence (DNA): TGCGCCAGCAGCTTACCAGAACTAGCCGATACGCAGTATTTT.

The chain links TRBV19 to TRBJ1-5; TRBD1 matches at 7 bases. The V gene's germline CDR1 is LNHDA and CDR2 SQIVND (reference sequence). V was clipped by 3 bases and J by 5 bases; unmatched bases: 7. The CDR3 is made up of 15 amino acids. The CDR3 here is CASSILTGVDQPQHF. The CDR3 coding sequence is TGTGCCAGTAGTATTCTTACAGGGGTGGATCAGCCCCAGCATTTT.

This clone was seen only once. This rearrangement joins TRBV18 to TRBJ2-3, with D unclear. CDR1 and CDR2 from the germline V gene are KGHSH and LQKENI. With 2 bases removed from V and 4 bases from J, the gap between germline ends came to 13 bases. CDR3 length equals 15 residues. The DNA of the CDR3 is TGTGCCAGCTCACCAGATAGAGGCTACGCAGATACGCAGTATTTT. Residues: CASSPDRGYADTQYF.

The CDR3, as DNA: TGTGCCAGCAGCTTAACAGGGCGTCAGCCCCAGCATTTT. It is translated as CASSLTGRQPQHF. The V gene is TRBV7-9, the J gene TRBJ1-5; the D gene is possibly TRBD1 (6 bases). The CDR3 length is 13 residues. Trimming left V 2 bases short and J 6 bases short, with 8 bases between. Germline V lookup: CDR1 SEHNR, CDR2 FQNEAQ (reference sequence).

V and J are TRBV18 and TRBJ2-5; 10 bases fit TRBD1. The V gene's germline CDR1 is KGHSH and CDR2 LQKENI. There are 15 residues in the CDR3. Germline trimming cut 6 bases from V and 5 bases from J; bases unmatched to any gene: 9. CDR3 DNA sequence: TGTGCCAGCTCCCACCGGGACAGGGGCGGGGAGACCCAGTACTTC. It yields the protein CASSHRDRGGETQYF.

As for this clone: Compared with germline, one end of the junction differs, possibly owing to a read error. The rearrangement uses TRBV6-5 and TRBJ2-5; the D gene is possibly TRBD2 (6 bases). With the DNA end fitting TRBJ2-7 better, the J assignment may be wrong. CDR1 is MNHEY and CDR2 is SVGAGI in the germline V gene. The CDR3 has 15 residues. CDR3 loop: CASRYSRDSHHEQYF. CDR3 sequence (DNA): TGTGCCAGCAGATACTCGCGGGACTCCCACCACGAGCAGTACTTC.

The rearrangement uses TRBV4-1 and TRBJ1-2, with 8 positions matching TRBD1. J lost 1 base, V lost 3 bases, and 10 bases had no gene match. Germline V CDR1 and CDR2: MGHRA, YSYEKL. CDR3 size: 17 residues. The DNA for the CDR3 is TGCGCCAGCAGCCACACGGCCGGGACAGGATATAACTATGGCTACACCTTC. This codes for CASSHTAGTGYNYGYTF.

This clone was found a few times. The rearrangement uses TRBV28 and TRBJ2-4; 9 nucleotides agree with TRBD2. V was clipped by 5 bases and J by 2 bases; unmatched bases: 10. This CDR3 region has 17 residues. Germline assignment: CDR1 MDHEN and CDR2 SYDVKM. For the CDR3, the DNA is TGTGCCAGCAGTATCTGGGGACTAGCCGGGACCAAAAACATTCAGTACTTC. Amino acid sequence: CASSIWGLAGTKNIQYF. Full variable domain (remainder filled in from reference TRBV28 and TRBJ2-4): DVKVTQSSRYLVKRTGEKVFLECVQDMDHENMFWYRQDPGLGLRLIYFSYDVKMKEKGDIPEGYSVSREKKERFSLILESASTNQTSMYLCASSIWGLAGTKNIQYFGAGTRLSVL.

The chain uses TRBV14 and TRBJ1-2; D is undetermined. CDR1 and CDR2 (germline): SGHDN, FVKESK. V lost 1 base and J lost 3, with 15 bases in between. The CDR3 is 16 amino acids. The CDR3 DNA is TGTGCCAGCAGCCAAGCCTCCCACTTCGTTGACTATGGCTACACCTTC. Protein product: CASSQASHFVDYGYTF.

Only one count was recorded for this clone. The chain combines TRBV11-2 with TRBJ1-1; no reliable D call. V was shortened by 0 bases and J by 10 bases, with 18 bases between the two germline ends. The germline gives CDR1 SGHAT, CDR2 FQNNGV. The CDR3 length is 15 residues. For the CDR3, the DNA is TGTGCCAGCAGCTTAGAGCGAACTAGAACGTATCGAGCTTTCTTT. Translating it yields CASSLERTRTYRAFF.

This clone was detected a few times. The chain carries TRBV29-1 and TRBJ2-3, with 7 bases that match TRBD1. The J segment lost 2 bases and the V segment lost 6 bases, leaving 2 bases of the junction unmatched. The CDR3 runs to 12 residues. CDR1 and CDR2 from the germline V gene are SQVTM and ANQGSEA. The CDR3, as DNA: TGCAGCGTGACAGGGCCCACAGATACGCAGTATTTT. Amino acid sequence: CSVTGPTDTQYF.

The rearrangement links TRBV4-1 to TRBJ2-7; possible D gene TRBD2, 7 bases. Trimming removed 0 bases from V and 2 bases from J, with 20 bases in between. The CDR3 length is 18 residues. Germline-derived CDR1 and CDR2 are MGHRA and YSYEKL. Here the CDR3 reads CASSQERRGGDPPYEQYF. CDR3 nucleotides: TGCGCCAGCAGCCAAGAAAGGAGGGGGGGGGACCCCCCCTACGAGCAGTACTTC.

The J gene is TRBJ2-5, the V gene TRBV10-3; 9 bases fit TRBD2. The CDR3 runs 13 residues. The V gene end was trimmed by 6 bases and the J gene end by 5 bases; junction bases not matched to a gene: 4. CDR1 is ENHRY, CDR2 SYGVKD, per germline. In DNA form, the CDR3 reads TGTGCCATCAGAGCGGGAGGAGGGGAGACCCAGTACTTC. This gives the protein CAIRAGGGETQYF.

This clone appeared a single time. One junction end does not reproduce the germline sequence, and a read error may be involved. The chain couples TRBV11-3 to TRBJ1-4; weak D call: TRBD1 (5 bases). There are 11 residues in the CDR3. Germline CDR1 SGHNT, CDR2 YENEEA. The DNA for the CDR3 is TGTGCCAGCAGCTCGGGGGGAAAAACTGTTTTT. Residues: CASSSGGKTVF.

This clone is a singleton in its sample. CDR3 in DNA: TGTGCCATCACCGGGAGGGAGAAGAGCGAGCAGTACTTC. This codes for CAITGREKSEQYF. This rearrangement joins TRBV10-3 to TRBJ2-7; 8 bases are a match to TRBD2. CDR1 is ENHRY, CDR2 SYGVKD, per germline. Losses at the gene ends were 7 bases for V and 6 bases for J; bases not matched to a gene: 8. There are 13 residues in the CDR3.

This chain's CDR3 is CASSLAQSGGNEQFF. CDR3 DNA sequence: TGTGCCAGCAGCTTAGCGCAGAGCGGGGGCAATGAGCAGTTCTTC. This rearrangement joins TRBV7-2 to TRBJ2-1; TRBD2 matches 8 bases. The germline V gene encodes CDR1 SGHTA and CDR2 FQGNSA. CDR3 length: 15 residues. V lost 0 bases, J lost 6 bases, and 4 bases stayed unmatched.